The 5 T cell receptor beta chains below come from one sample, sequenced in a study of T cell changes during pregnancy in multiple sclerosis (dated by TCRdb to between 2017 and 2020). The protocol used for the library was the immunoSEQ multiplex PCR assay. Drawn from immuneACCESS, this table holds only the in-frame rearrangements with V and J called that TCRdb kept. Clones are partly lost; checked studies trace under half to an unresolved V gene and leave the rest unexplained. Within this sample are more than 20,000 clones, with 90% of them counted one time only. Of the sample, 9.4% falls within the top ten clones. The starting material was CD8+ T cells from peripheral blood mononuclear cells, obtained in the third trimester of pregnancy. The receptors derive from a female donor in good health, enrolled as a control in a pregnancy study.

The rearrangement uses TRBV27 and TRBJ2-6; weak D call: TRBD1 (6 bases). CDR1 is MNHEY and CDR2 is SMNVEV in the germline V gene (reference sequence). V lost 8 bases, J lost 3 bases, and 20 bases lay in between. The CDR3 runs to 17 residues. CDR3 residues: CASGVCFQGCGANVLTF. DNA of the CDR3: TGTGCCAGCGGAGTGTGCTTTCAGGGGTGTGGGGCCAACGTCCTGACTTTC.

The chain joins TRBV7-2 to TRBJ2-7; TRBD2 is a possible D gene (6 bases). Trimming took off 4 bases at V and 3 bases at J, with 10 bases between the two ends. The germline CDR1 and CDR2 sequences are SGHTA and FQGNSA. The CDR3 contains 13 residues. As DNA, the CDR3 is TGTGCCAGCAGCTACGGCGGGAACTACGAGCAGTACTTC. Translating gives CASSYGGNYEQYF.

This clone was recorded a few times. V gene TRBV28 combines with J gene TRBJ2-7, with TRBD1 matching over 8 bases. Germline V gene data show CDR1 as MDHEN and CDR2 as SYDVKM. The CDR3 contains 13 residues. V shed 3 bases, J shed 3 bases, and the junction held 1 base outside the gene matches. CDR3 sequence reads: CASSFGQGYEQYF. DNA for the CDR3: TGTGCCAGCAGTTTCGGACAGGGCTACGAGCAGTACTTC. The whole variable domain, filled in from reference TRBV28 and TRBJ2-7, reads DVKVTQSSRYLVKRTGEKVFLECVQDMDHENMFWYRQDPGLGLRLIYFSYDVKMKEKGDIPEGYSVSREKKERFSLILESASTNQTSMYLCASSFGQGYEQYFGPGTRLTVT.

This clone is medium-sized within its sample. This chain connects TRBV30 to TRBJ2-3, with TRBD2 as a possible D gene (5 bases). Trimming removed 5 bases at V and 6 bases at J, with 15 bases between. This CDR3 is 13 amino acids long. Germline CDR1 and CDR2: GTSNPN and SVGIG (reference sequence). The CDR3 sequence: CAWGGDVVDTQYF. CDR3 bases: TGTGCCTGGGGAGGAGATGTTGTCGATACGCAGTATTTT.

This chain uses TRBV19 with TRBJ1-5, with no clear D. Germline-derived CDR1 and CDR2 are LNHDA and SQIVND (reference sequence). The CDR3 runs to 13 residues. The ends were cut back, 0 bases at V and 9 bases at J, with 9 bases in the middle. The CDR3 DNA reads as TGTGCCAGTAGTATAGATCCCTTTCGGCCCCAGCATTTT. Translation: CASSIDPFRPQHF.